The 29 T cell receptor beta chains listed next were all sequenced from one sample in a study of T-cell memory formation after mild COVID-19. TCRdb passed the 5' RACE reads through MiXCR, listing each CDR3 protein once. The profile shows 400,000 or so distinct CDR3 sequences, over 15% of them singletons. What was sequenced was PBMCs or a T cell subset sorted from them (not recorded which). These receptor sequences come from an adult woman who had mild COVID-19 (a few samples of this study predate the infection). Cell type and time point are not known.

This clonotype appeared a few times. The chain is built from TRBV24-1 and TRBJ2-3; TRBD2 agrees at 10 bases. Trimming removed 8 bases from V and 7 bases from J; junction bases left unmatched: 5. The CDR3 totals 13 residues. CDR1 is KGHDR and CDR2 is SFDVKD in the germline V gene. The CDR3: CATMGTSVHTQYF. DNA for the CDR3: TGTGCCACCATGGGGACTAGCGTTCATACGCAGTATTTT.

The DNA of the CDR3 is TGCGCCAGCAGCCAAGCGGAAAAAGCTAACTATGGCTACACCTTC. Protein product: CASSQAEKANYGYTF. The chain recombines TRBV4-1 with TRBJ1-2; D uncertain. The ends were cut back, 1 base at V and 0 bases at J, with 9 bases in the middle. CDR3 length equals 15 residues. From germline, CDR1 is MGHRA and CDR2 YSYEKL.

The chain joins TRBV12-3 or TRBV12-4 to TRBJ2-7, with no clear D. Deletions cut 6 bases from V and 7 bases from J, with 13 bases between. The CDR3 sequence is 12 residues long. CDR3 coding DNA: TGTGCCAGCAGCACCTACCGGAAGGAGCAGTACTTC. It is translated as CASSTYRKEQYF.

DNA of the CDR3: TGTGCCACCAGCAGGATACCGGGACAGCCCTACGAGCAGTACTTC. It translates to CATSRIPGQPYEQYF. The chain has TRBV15 and TRBJ2-7; 7 nucleotides line up with TRBD1. The CDR3 sequence is 15 residues long. V shed 3 bases and J 2 bases; nucleotides not matched to a gene: 7. Germline CDR1 reads LNHNV; CDR2 reads YYDKDF (reference sequence).

V is TRBV5-1 and J is TRBJ2-2; D is uncertain. Germline assignment: CDR1 SGHRS and CDR2 YFSETQ. The V end lost 6 bases, the J end lost 3 bases, and 9 bases lay between the germline ends. There are 13 residues in the CDR3. CDR3 DNA: TGCGCCAGCACCTTCTCTCACACCGGGGAGCTGTTTTTT. Translation gives CASTFSHTGELFF.

The chain uses TRBV7-9 and TRBJ2-1; 8 nucleotides agree with TRBD2. CDR3 length: 17 residues. Germline-derived CDR1 and CDR2 are SEHNR and FQNEAQ (reference sequence). Losses at the gene ends were 2 bases for V and 1 base for J; bases not matched to a gene: 7. CDR3 in amino acids: CASSLPSGTRSYNEQFF. The CDR3 DNA reads TGTGCCAGCAGCTTACCAAGCGGGACTAGATCCTACAATGAGCAGTTCTTC.

V is TRBV6-5 and J is TRBJ1-3; TRBD1 is a possible D gene (6 bases). The V and J ends lost 5 bases and 0 bases respectively, with 8 bases between them. CDR1 is MNHEY, CDR2 SVGAGI, per germline. The CDR3 is 14 amino acids. The CDR3 DNA follows: TGTGCCAGCAGTGGACAGAGCTCTGGAAACACCATATATTTT. Its protein is CASSGQSSGNTIYF.

This clonotype has just a few counts. The chain joins TRBV9 to TRBJ2-1, with TRBD2 identical over 9 bases. This CDR3 contains 15 residues. CDR1 and CDR2 (germline): SGDLS, YYNGEE. V gave up 7 bases and J gave up 2 bases; unmatched junction bases: 7. CDR3 DNA: TGTGCCAGCCAGCTGGGACTAGCTGCCTACAATGAGCAGTTCTTC. Encoded protein: CASQLGLAAYNEQFF.

This chain connects TRBV5-1 to TRBJ2-1, with TRBD2 matching 9 bases. The V gene's germline CDR1 is SGHRS and CDR2 YFSETQ. J was trimmed by 6 bases and V by 4 bases; bases with no gene match: 11. This CDR3 spans 16 amino acids. CDR3 bases: TGCGCCAGCAGCGGGGGACTAGCTGACCTCTTCAATGAGCAGTTCTTC. As protein: CASSGGLADLFNEQFF.

The chain uses TRBV6-2 or TRBV6-3 and TRBJ1-2, with D perhaps matching TRBD1 (5 bases). Germline V gene data show CDR1 as MNHEY and CDR2 as SVGEGT. The CDR3 has 16 amino acids. V was shortened by 6 bases and J by 3 bases, with 20 bases between the two germline ends. DNA of the CDR3: TGTGCCAGCAGGCATACCCGGACACCGGCGGACTATGGCTACACCTTC. It specifies CASRHTRTPADYGYTF.

This clonotype has a handful of counts. The chain uses TRBV18 and TRBJ2-3; D is perhaps TRBD2 (6 bases). The CDR3 sequence is 15 residues long. Trimming left V 6 bases short and J 2 bases short, with 15 bases between. CDR1 KGHSH and CDR2 LQKENI come from the germline V gene. The CDR3 DNA reads TGTGCCAGCTCCCCTGACGGAGGGGTCACAGATACGCAGTATTTT. Amino acid sequence: CASSPDGGVTDTQYF.

This clonotype was seen many times. The CDR3 DNA follows: TGTGCCAGCAGCTTCGTCGGACTAGCGCGGAATGAGCAGTTCTTC. It translates to CASSFVGLARNEQFF. This rearrangement joins TRBV7-9 to TRBJ2-1; 9 bases line up with TRBD2. V lost 3 bases and J lost 7; bases outside the gene matches: 7. Germline CDR1 SEHNR, CDR2 FQNEAQ (reference sequence). This CDR3 spans 15 amino acids.

The rearrangement joins TRBV7-2 to TRBJ1-1, with D uncertain. V was clipped by 3 bases and J by 6 bases, with 20 bases between them. Germline values: CDR1 SGHTA, CDR2 FQGNSA. The CDR3 has 16 residues. CDR3 region: CASSFGFGRDLAEAFF. CDR3 coding DNA: TGTGCCAGCAGCTTTGGGTTTGGGAGGGATTTAGCTGAAGCTTTCTTT.

The chain combines TRBV19 with TRBJ2-7, with 9 bases aligning to TRBD1. V lost 2 bases and J lost 3; bases outside the gene matches: 2. There are 14 residues in the CDR3. Germline V gene data show CDR1 as LNHDA and CDR2 as SQIVND (reference sequence). CDR3 residues: CASSIMGQGYEQYF. CDR3 DNA: TGTGCCAGTAGTATAATGGGACAGGGCTACGAGCAGTACTTC.

This clonotype was detected many times. The rearrangement uses TRBV14 and TRBJ2-5, with 9 nucleotides matching TRBD2. Trimming at V came to 1 base and at J to 2 bases, leaving 2 bases not matched to a gene. There are 15 residues in the CDR3. In germline, CDR1 is SGHDN, CDR2 FVKESK. The CDR3 region has the DNA TGTGCCAGCAGCCAAGGAACTAGCGGGCAAGAGACCCAGTACTTC. It specifies CASSQGTSGQETQYF.

Here the CDR3 reads CSVETGSYEQYF. For the CDR3, the DNA is TGCAGCGTTGAAACAGGCTCCTACGAGCAGTACTTC. The V call is TRBV29-1, the J call TRBJ2-7; maybe TRBD1 (5 bases). CDR1 and CDR2 from the germline V gene are SQVTM and ANQGSEA. CDR3 length equals 12 residues. V gave up 2 bases and J gave up 0 bases, with 5 bases separating them.

The genes are TRBV4-2 and TRBJ2-1; D gene uncertain. The CDR3 extends over 13 amino acids. Germline V gene lookup returns CDR1 LGHNA and CDR2 YNFKEQ. V shed 0 bases and J shed 10 bases, with 10 bases lying between them. Here the CDR3 reads CASSQEVGREQFF. CDR3 nucleotides: TGTGCCAGCAGCCAAGAGGTAGGGCGGGAGCAGTTCTTC.

The chain employs TRBV4-1 and TRBJ1-4; no reliable D call. The V end was cut by 0 bases, the J end by 2 bases, with 10 bases between. The CDR3 has 16 amino acids. The germline CDR1 and CDR2 sequences are MGHRA and YSYEKL. For the CDR3, the DNA is TGCGCCAGCAGCCAAGAGGAGGGCACCACTAATGAAAAACTGTTTTTT. Its protein product is CASSQEEGTTNEKLFF.

This chain connects TRBV5-1 to TRBJ2-7, with 7 bases lining up with TRBD1. With V trimmed by 6 bases and J by 0 bases, 6 bases remained unmatched. Germline values: CDR1 SGHRS, CDR2 YFSETQ. This CDR3 comprises 14 residues. This CDR3 reads CASTPDRFSYEQYF. CDR3 coding DNA: TGCGCCAGCACCCCGGACAGGTTCTCCTACGAGCAGTACTTC. The full variable domain, in which reference TRBV5-1 and TRBJ2-7 provide the parts outside the CDR3, is KAGVTQTPRYLIKTRGQQVTLSCSPISGHRSVSWYQQTPGQGLQFLFEYFSETQRNKGNFPGRFSGRQFSNSRSEMNVSTLELGDSALYLCASTPDRFSYEQYFGPGTRLTVT.

In this sample, this clonotype turned up a few times. This chain uses TRBV12-3 or TRBV12-4 with TRBJ1-2; D call uncertain. This CDR3 has 12 amino acids. Trimming took off 3 bases at V and 8 bases at J, with 10 bases between the two ends. CDR3 DNA sequence: TGTGCCAGCAGTTTGCAGATCCCGGGCTACACCTTC. It encodes CASSLQIPGYTF.

The chain combines TRBV12-3 or TRBV12-4 with TRBJ1-6; tentatively, D is TRBD1 (6 bases). Trimming shortened V by 6 bases and J by 7 bases, and 13 bases separated the two germline ends. The CDR3 covers 14 residues. The CDR3 loop reads CASRTTGRNSPLHF. CDR3 nucleotide sequence: TGTGCCAGCAGGACGACAGGAAGGAATTCACCCCTCCACTTT.

The gene calls are TRBV15 and TRBJ2-1; D ambiguous. There are 12 residues in the CDR3. Germline V gives CDR1 LNHNV, CDR2 YYDKDF (reference sequence). V lost 0 bases, J lost 12 bases, and 9 bases lay in between. DNA for the CDR3: TGTGCCACCAGCAGAGATAATCAAGCGCAGTTCTTC. It codes for CATSRDNQAQFF.

CDR3 in amino acids: CASSLANFPGLAIDEQYF. Here the CDR3 DNA reads TGTGCCAGCAGCTTAGCAAATTTTCCGGGACTAGCGATTGACGAGCAGTACTTC. The chain carries TRBV11-1 and TRBJ2-7; 10 nucleotides match TRBD2. Trimming at V came to 0 bases and at J to 5 bases, leaving 13 bases not matched to a gene. The CDR3 contains 18 residues. Germline V CDR1 and CDR2: SGHAT, FQDESV (reference sequence). Supplemented by reference TRBV11-1 and TRBJ2-7, the full variable domain reads EAEVAQSPRYKITEKSQAVAFWCDPISGHATLYWYRQILGQGPELLVQFQDESVVDDSQLPKDRFSAERLKGVDSTLKIQPAELGDSAMYLCASSLANFPGLAIDEQYFGPGTRLTVT.

The sample holds a few counts of this clonotype. V gene TRBV20-1 combines with J gene TRBJ1-2; D uncertain. Germline V gene lookup returns CDR1 DFQATT and CDR2 SNEGSKA (reference sequence). V lost 1 base to trimming and J lost 0 bases, with 6 bases between them. The CDR3 is 13 amino acids. CDR3 DNA: TGCAGTGCTAGAGCCGGGACTAACTATGGCTACACCTTC. This encodes CSARAGTNYGYTF.

This chain joins TRBV12-3 or TRBV12-4 and TRBJ2-7; 8 bases are shared with TRBD1. This CDR3 has 14 amino acids. V dropped 6 bases and J dropped 3; count of bases not matched to a gene: 7. CDR3 bases: TGTGCCAGCAGCCAACCAGGGACAGGCTACGAGCAGTACTTC. It encodes CASSQPGTGYEQYF.

V usage is TRBV4-1 and J usage is TRBJ2-1; D uncertain. Germline loops: CDR1 MGHRA, CDR2 YSYEKL. This CDR3 comprises 17 residues. Trimming removed 0 bases at V and 2 bases at J, with 14 bases between. The CDR3 nucleotides read TGCGCCAGCAGCCAAGATCTCGGTCTCCACCCCTACAATGAGCAGTTCTTC. The encoded protein is CASSQDLGLHPYNEQFF.

This clonotype showed up just a few times. This chain joins TRBV20-1 and TRBJ1-1; 10 bases map to TRBD1. The J segment lost 3 bases and the V segment lost 4 bases, leaving 8 bases of the junction unmatched. The CDR3 is 15 amino acids. Germline V gives CDR1 DFQATT, CDR2 SNEGSKA (reference sequence). CDR3 sequence (DNA): TGCAGTGCTATGGACTCCGGGACAGGGGACACTGAAGCTTTCTTT. Translation gives CSAMDSGTGDTEAFF.

This clonotype was recorded a few times. The V gene is TRBV5-1, the J gene TRBJ2-3, with 12 bases aligning to TRBD2. The trim removed 3 bases at V and 0 bases at J, leaving 17 bases unmatched. There are 21 residues in the CDR3. CDR1 is SGHRS, CDR2 YFSETQ, per germline. In nucleotides, the CDR3 is TGCGCCAGCAGCTCGGGACAACCCGGACTAGCGGGGTCGGCTAGCACAGATACGCAGTATTTT. Its protein is CASSSGQPGLAGSASTDTQYF.

The chain is built from TRBV2 and TRBJ2-7; 7 nucleotides agree with TRBD1. V shed 1 base, J shed 3 bases, and the junction held 3 bases outside the gene matches. The CDR3 spans 14 residues. Germline lookup yields CDR1 SNHLY and CDR2 FYNNEI. The CDR3 here is CASSEGTGYYEQYF. The CDR3 nucleotides are TGTGCCAGCAGTGAAGGGACAGGATACTACGAGCAGTACTTC.